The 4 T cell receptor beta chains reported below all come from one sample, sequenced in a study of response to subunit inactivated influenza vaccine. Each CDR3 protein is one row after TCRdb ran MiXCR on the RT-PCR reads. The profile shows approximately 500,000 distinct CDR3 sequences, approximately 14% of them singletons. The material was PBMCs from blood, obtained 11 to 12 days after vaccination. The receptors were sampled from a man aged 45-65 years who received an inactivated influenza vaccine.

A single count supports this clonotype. The CDR3 here is CASRTLAGAEQFF. CDR3 DNA sequence: TGTGCCAGCAGAACACTAGCGGGAGCTGAGCAGTTCTTC. The rearrangement links TRBV6-1 to TRBJ2-1; 11 bases align to TRBD2. This CDR3 is built from 13 residues. Looked up from germline, CDR1 is MNHNS and CDR2 is SASEGT. The V gene end was trimmed by 6 bases and the J gene end by 9 bases; junction bases not matched to a gene: 4.

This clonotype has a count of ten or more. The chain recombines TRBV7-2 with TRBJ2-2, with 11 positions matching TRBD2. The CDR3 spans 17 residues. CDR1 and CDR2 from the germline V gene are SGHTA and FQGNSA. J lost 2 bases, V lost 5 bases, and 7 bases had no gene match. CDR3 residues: CASSRRTSGSNTGELFF. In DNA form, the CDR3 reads TGTGCCAGCAGCAGACGAACTAGCGGGAGTAACACCGGGGAGCTGTTTTTT.

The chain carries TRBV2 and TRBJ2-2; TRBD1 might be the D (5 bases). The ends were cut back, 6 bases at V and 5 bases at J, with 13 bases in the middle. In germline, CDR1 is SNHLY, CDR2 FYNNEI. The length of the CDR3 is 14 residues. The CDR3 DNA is TGTGCCAGCAGGCAGGGTTTGATGACCGGGGAGCTGTTTTTT. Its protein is CASRQGLMTGELFF.

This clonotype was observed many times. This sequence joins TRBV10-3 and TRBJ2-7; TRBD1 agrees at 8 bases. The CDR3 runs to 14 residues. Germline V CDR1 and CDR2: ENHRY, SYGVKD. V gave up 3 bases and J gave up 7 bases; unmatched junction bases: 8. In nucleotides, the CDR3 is TGTGCCATCAGTGAAGACCAGGGGGCTGGTGAGCAGTACTTC. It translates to CAISEDQGAGEQYF.